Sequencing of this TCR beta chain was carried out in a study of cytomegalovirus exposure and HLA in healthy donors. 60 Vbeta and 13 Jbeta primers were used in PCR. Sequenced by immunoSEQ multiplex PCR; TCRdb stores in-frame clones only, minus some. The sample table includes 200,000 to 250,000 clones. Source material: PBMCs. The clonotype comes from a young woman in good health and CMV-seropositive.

CDR3 amino acids: CASKGQGEAFF. CDR3 DNA: TGTGCCAGCAAAGGACAGGGGGAAGCTTTCTTT. The chain recombines TRBV19 with TRBJ1-1, with 9 bases lining up with TRBD1. The V gene end was trimmed by 9 bases and the J gene end by 8 bases; junction bases not matched to a gene: 4. The CDR3 loop spans 11 amino acids. Germline V gene data show CDR1 as LNHDA and CDR2 as SQIVND (reference sequence).